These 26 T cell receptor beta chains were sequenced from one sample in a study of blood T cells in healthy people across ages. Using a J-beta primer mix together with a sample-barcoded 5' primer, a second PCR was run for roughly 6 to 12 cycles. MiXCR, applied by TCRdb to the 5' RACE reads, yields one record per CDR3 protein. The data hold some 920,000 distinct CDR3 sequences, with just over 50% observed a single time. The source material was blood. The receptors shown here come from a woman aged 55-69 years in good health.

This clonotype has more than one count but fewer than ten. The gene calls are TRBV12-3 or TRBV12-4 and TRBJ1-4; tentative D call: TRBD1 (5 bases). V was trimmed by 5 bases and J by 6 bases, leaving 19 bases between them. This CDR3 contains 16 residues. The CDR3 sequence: CASSGLGRTGDEKLFF. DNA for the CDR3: TGTGCCAGCAGTGGCCTTGGAAGGACGGGGGATGAAAAACTGTTTTTT.

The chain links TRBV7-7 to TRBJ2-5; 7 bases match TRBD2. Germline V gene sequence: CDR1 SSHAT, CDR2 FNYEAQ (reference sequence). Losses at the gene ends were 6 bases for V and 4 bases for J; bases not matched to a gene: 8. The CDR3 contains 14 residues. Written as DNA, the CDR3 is TGTGCCAGCAGGTCCGGACTAGGTCCAGAGACCCAGTACTTC. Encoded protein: CASRSGLGPETQYF.

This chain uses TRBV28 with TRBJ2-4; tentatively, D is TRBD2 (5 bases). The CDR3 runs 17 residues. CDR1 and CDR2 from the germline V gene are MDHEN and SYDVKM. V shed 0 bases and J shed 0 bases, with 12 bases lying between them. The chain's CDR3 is CASSLWSMRAAKNIQYF. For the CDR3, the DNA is TGTGCCAGCAGTTTATGGAGCATGAGGGCAGCCAAAAACATTCAGTACTTC.

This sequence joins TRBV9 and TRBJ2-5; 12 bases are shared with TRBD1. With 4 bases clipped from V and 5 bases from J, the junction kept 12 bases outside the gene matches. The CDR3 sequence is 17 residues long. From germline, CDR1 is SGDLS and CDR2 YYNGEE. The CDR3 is CASSPTLPGQGAETQYF. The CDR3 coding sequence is TGTGCCAGCAGCCCAACCTTGCCGGGACAGGGGGCGGAGACCCAGTACTTC.

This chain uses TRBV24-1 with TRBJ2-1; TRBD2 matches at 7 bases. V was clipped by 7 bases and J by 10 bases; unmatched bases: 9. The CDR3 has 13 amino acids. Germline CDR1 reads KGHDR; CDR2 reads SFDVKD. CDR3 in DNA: TGTGCCACCAGGGCAACTAGCGCCGAGGAGCAGTTCTTC. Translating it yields CATRATSAEEQFF.

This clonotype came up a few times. The CDR3 sequence is CASSGFGKETQYF. As DNA, the CDR3 is TGTGCCAGCAGTGGCTTCGGAAAAGAGACCCAGTACTTC. This chain joins TRBV12-3 or TRBV12-4 and TRBJ2-5; D is unresolved. Between the trimmed V and J ends, which lost 5 bases and 3 bases, there was a span of 10 bases. The CDR3 runs 13 residues.

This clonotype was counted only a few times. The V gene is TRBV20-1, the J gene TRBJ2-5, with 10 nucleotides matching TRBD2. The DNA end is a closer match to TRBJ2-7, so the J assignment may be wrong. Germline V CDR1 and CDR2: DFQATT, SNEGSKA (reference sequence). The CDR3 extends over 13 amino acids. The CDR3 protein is CSARTSGQYEQYF. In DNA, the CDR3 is TGCAGTGCTCGGACTAGCGGTCAATACGAGCAGTACTTC.

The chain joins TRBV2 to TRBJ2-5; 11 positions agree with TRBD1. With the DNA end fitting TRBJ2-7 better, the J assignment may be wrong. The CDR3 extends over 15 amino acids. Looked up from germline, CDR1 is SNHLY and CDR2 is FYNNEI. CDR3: CASMITGQGAYEQYF. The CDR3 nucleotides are TGTGCCAGCATGATTACGGGACAGGGGGCCTACGAGCAGTACTTC.

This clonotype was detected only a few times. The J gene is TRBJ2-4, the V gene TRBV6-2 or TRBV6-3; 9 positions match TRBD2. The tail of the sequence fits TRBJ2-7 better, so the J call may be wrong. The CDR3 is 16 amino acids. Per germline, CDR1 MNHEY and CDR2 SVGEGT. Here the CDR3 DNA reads TGTGCCAGCAGTTCTCCTTTCCTAGCGGGAATATCCGAGCAGTACTTC. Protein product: CASSSPFLAGISEQYF.

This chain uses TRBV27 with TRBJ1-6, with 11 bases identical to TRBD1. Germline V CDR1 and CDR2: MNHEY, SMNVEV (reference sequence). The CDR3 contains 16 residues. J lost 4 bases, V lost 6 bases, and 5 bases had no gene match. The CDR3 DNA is TGTGCCAGCAGCCTCGGGACAGGGGGGTATAATTCACCCCTCCACTTT. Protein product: CASSLGTGGYNSPLHF.

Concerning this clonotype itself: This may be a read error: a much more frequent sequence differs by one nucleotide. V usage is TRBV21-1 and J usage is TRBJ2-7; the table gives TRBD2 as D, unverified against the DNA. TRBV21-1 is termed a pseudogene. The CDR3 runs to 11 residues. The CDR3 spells CASNGGNGQYF. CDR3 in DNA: TGTGCCAGCAATGGAGGGAACGGGCAGTACTTC.

In DNA, the CDR3 is TGTGCCAGCAGCTTAAAAATAGCGGATAGCACAGATACGCAGTATTTT. It encodes CASSLKIADSTDTQYF. The J gene is TRBJ2-3, the V gene TRBV7-8, with D possibly matching TRBD2 (6 bases). Germline CDR1 reads SGHVS; CDR2 reads FQNEAQ. Trimming removed 2 bases from V and 0 bases from J, with 12 bases in between. The CDR3 covers 16 residues.

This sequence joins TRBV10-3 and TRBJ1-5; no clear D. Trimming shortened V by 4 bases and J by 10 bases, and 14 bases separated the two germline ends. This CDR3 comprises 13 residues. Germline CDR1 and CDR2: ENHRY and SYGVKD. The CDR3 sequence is CAISGETDGPQHF. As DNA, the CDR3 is TGTGCCATCAGTGGCGAGACGGACGGACCCCAGCATTTT.

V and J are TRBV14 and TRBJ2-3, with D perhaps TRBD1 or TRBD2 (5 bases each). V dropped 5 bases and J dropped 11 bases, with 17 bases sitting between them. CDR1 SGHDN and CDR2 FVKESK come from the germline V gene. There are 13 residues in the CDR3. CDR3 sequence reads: CASSGGVRGRQYF. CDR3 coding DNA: TGTGCCAGCAGCGGCGGTGTACGGGGACGGCAGTATTTT. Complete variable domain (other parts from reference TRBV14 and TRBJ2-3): EAGVTQFPSHSVIEKGQTVTLRCDPISGHDNLYWYRRVMGKEIKFLLHFVKESKQDESGMPNNRFLAERTGGTYSTLKVQPAELEDSGVYFCASSGGVRGRQYFGPGTRLTVL.

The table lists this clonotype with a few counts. CDR3: CASSGWMTSGRGNEQYF. CDR3 DNA: TGTGCCAGCAGCGGATGGATGACTAGCGGGAGGGGTAACGAGCAGTACTTC. The chain links TRBV7-2 to TRBJ2-5; TRBD2 matches at 14 bases. The DNA matches TRBJ2-7 better at its end, which makes the J call doubtful. The CDR3 spans 17 residues. The germline V gene encodes CDR1 SGHTA and CDR2 FQGNSA.

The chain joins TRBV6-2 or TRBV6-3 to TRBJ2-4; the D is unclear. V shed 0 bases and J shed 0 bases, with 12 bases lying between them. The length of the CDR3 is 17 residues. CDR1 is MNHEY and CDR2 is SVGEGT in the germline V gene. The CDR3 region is CASSYSRYRLAKNIQYF. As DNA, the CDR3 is TGTGCCAGCAGTTACTCTCGCTACCGCCTAGCCAAAAACATTCAGTACTTC.

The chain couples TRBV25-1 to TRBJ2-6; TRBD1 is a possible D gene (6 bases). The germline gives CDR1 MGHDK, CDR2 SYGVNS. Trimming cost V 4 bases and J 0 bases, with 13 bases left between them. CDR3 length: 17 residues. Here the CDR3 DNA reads TGTGCCAGCAGTGGATGGACAGTGACCTCTGGGGCCAACGTCCTGACTTTC. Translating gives CASSGWTVTSGANVLTF.

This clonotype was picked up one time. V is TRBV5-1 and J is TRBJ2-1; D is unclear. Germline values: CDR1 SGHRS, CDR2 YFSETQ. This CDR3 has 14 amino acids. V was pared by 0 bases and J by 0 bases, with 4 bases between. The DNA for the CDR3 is TGCGCCAGCAGCTTGGGCCACTCCTACAATGAGCAGTTCTTC. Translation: CASSLGHSYNEQFF.

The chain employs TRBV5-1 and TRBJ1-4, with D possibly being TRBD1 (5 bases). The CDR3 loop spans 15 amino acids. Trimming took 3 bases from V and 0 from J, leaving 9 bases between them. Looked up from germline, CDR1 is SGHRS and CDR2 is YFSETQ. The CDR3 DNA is TGCGCCAGCAGCTCAGGGTCGACAACTAATGAAAAACTGTTTTTT. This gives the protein CASSSGSTTNEKLFF.

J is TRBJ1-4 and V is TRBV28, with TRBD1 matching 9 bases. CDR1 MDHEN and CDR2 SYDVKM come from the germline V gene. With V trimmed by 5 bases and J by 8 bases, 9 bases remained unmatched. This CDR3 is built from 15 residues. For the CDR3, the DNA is TGTGCCAGCAGTCCGACCGGGACAGGGAAGGAAAAACTGTTTTTT. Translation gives CASSPTGTGKEKLFF.

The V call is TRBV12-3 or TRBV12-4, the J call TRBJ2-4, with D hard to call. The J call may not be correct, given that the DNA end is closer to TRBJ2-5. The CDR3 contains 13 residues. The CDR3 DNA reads TGTGCCAGCAGCAGAAGAAATGACGGGACCCAGTACTTC. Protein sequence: CASSRRNDGTQYF.

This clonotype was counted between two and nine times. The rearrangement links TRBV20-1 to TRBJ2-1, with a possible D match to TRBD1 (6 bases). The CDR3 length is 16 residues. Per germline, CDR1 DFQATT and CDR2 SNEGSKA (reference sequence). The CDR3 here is CSARGLREWGVNEQFF. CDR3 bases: TGCAGCGCCAGGGGCCTTAGGGAGTGGGGTGTGAATGAGCAGTTCTTC.

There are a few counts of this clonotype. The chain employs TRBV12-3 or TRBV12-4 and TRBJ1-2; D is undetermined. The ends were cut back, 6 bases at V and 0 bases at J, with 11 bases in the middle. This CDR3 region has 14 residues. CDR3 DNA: TGTGCCAGCAGCCTCCTGACGGCTAACTATGGCTACACCTTC. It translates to CASSLLTANYGYTF.

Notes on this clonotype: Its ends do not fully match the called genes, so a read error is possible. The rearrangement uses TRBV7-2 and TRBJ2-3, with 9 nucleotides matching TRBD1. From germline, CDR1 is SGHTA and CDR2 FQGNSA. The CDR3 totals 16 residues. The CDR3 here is CAGSLYPGQGTDTQYF. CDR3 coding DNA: TGTGCCGGCAGCTTATATCCGGGACAGGGTACAGATACGCAGTATTTT. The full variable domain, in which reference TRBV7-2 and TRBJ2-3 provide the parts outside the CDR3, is GAGVSQSPSNKVTEKGKDVELRCDPISGHTALYWYRQSLGQGLEFLIYFQGNSAPDKSGLPSDRFSAERTGGSVSTLTIQRTQQEDSAVYLCAGSLYPGQGTDTQYFGPGTRLTVL.

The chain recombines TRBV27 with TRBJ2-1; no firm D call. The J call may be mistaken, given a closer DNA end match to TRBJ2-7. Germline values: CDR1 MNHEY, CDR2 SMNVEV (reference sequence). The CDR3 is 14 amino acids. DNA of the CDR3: TGTGCCAGCAGAGCCGTGACCTCCTACAATGAGCAGTACTTC. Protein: CASRAVTSYNEQYF.

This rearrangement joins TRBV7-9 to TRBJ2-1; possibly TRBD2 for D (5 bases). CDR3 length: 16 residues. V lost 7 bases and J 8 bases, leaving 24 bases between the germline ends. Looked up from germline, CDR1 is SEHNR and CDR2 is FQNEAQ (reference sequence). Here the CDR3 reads CASTPPIWTGSDEQFF. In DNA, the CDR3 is TGTGCCAGCACCCCTCCAATCTGGACGGGGAGCGATGAGCAGTTCTTC. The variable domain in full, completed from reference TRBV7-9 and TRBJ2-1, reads DTGVSQNPRHKITKRGQNVTFRCDPISEHNRLYWYRQTLGQGPEFLTYFQNEAQLEKSRLLSDRFSAERPKGSFSTLEIQRTEQGDSAMYLCASTPPIWTGSDEQFFGPGTRLTVL.